This TCR beta chain originates from a study of cytomegalovirus exposure and HLA in healthy donors. Whole-study results and caveats: The likely explanation for a cluster of highly shared sequence variants was sequencing artifact. There were 150 to 200 TCR beta chains listed as cytomegalovirus-associated.

Samples came from healthy bone marrow donors. Details on this clone: Its antigen remains unknown.

Germline-derived CDR1 and CDR2 are SGHAT and FQNNGV. CDR3 length: 17 residues. Losses at the gene ends were 0 bases for V and 4 bases for J; bases not matched to a gene: 7. The primer mix had 60 Vbeta and 13 Jbeta primers. Under the authors' procedure: The count from a later analysis was 79 million or so unique TCR beta chains, roughly 11 million of them shared. Profiled with immunoSEQ multiplex PCR; TCRdb holds only in-frame clones, not every one. V and J calls and clone size are given by that table; D and trimming were obtained from the DNA. This repertoire shows 85,000 to 130,000 clones, around 73% found once; its top ten account for more than 1.5%.

The sequenced sample was PBMCs. This TCR was recovered from a woman aged 35 to 49 in good health and CMV-seronegative. The chain links TRBV11-2 to TRBJ2-1, with 9 bases aligning to TRBD2. The CDR3 DNA reads as TGTGCCAGCAGCTTAGATCCGCCTAGCGGGATATACAATGAGCAGTTCTTC. This sequence encodes CASSLDPPSGIYNEQFF.